This TCR beta chain was identified during a study of vaccination and CD4 T cells after COVID-19 (dated 2022 in TCRdb). About the full investigation: Every convalescent patient had a positive nasal swab PCR test for SARS-CoV-2, with mild disease in roughly 10 patients and severe disease in one. The convalescent cohort comprised six males and four females, including two Hispanic individuals, seven Caucasians, two Asians and one multiracial person. Two doses of either the Pfizer-BioNTech BNT162b2 vaccine (n=8) or the Moderna mRNA-1273 vaccine (n=2) were administered to participants. Post-COVID blood samples from convalescent patients were collected a median of 101 days after diagnosis, with a range of roughly 35 to 161 days. The time from the second vaccine dose to post-vaccine blood sampling had a median of approximately 72 days and ranged from roughly 13 to 241 days. The cultures were stimulated with overlapping spike peptide pools from SARS-CoV-2 and from the common cold coronaviruses HCoV-NL63, HCoV-OC43 and HCoV-229E. As controls, cultures received a CEFX viral epitope pool (the positive control), an HIV-1 Nef peptide pool (the negative control), or no peptide at all. The spike-specific CD4+ TCR repertoire was compared before and after mRNA vaccination in fewer than eleven COVID-19 convalescent patients and a handful of infection-naive healthy vaccine recipients.

Explained via the paper, the treatment or condition label denotes: roughly 11-day PBMC culture with coronavirus spike peptide pools or control peptides (ViraFEST assay). To expand antigen-specific T cells with peptide pools and then pick out the expanded clonotypes through TCR sequencing, the study relied on the ViraFEST assay. The convalescent patients' positive SARS-CoV-2 PCR tests were from March to December 2020, which was before the Alpha, Beta and Delta variants emerged in the United States. About 2 million PBMCs per well were cultured in IMDM with approximately 5% human AB serum and 9 to 10 IU/ml IL-2, plus 10 ug/ml peptide pools. On days 3 and 7, half of the culture medium was replaced with fresh IL-2-containing medium. Once the cells had been in culture for ten to eleven days, the EasySep CD4+ T cell isolation kit was used to isolate CD4+ T cells by negative selection. Ficoll-Paque Plus gradient centrifugation was used to isolate PBMCs from whole blood, and the isolated PBMCs were then either used fresh or cryopreserved at -140C. Each culture condition was generally run in triplicate wells.

What the work shows at the level of the full study, not this receptor alone: The median count of SARS-CoV-2-reactive clonotypes went up from about 23 after infection to 38 after vaccination, although the change was not significant. In convalescent patients, a median roughly 87% of post-vaccine SARS-CoV-2-reactive clones were detected only after vaccination, and vaccine-specific priming was suggested by this finding. Relatively few convalescent patients were included in the study, and early timepoints after natural infection were not analyzed. Nearly all vaccine-specific clones in convalescent patients (304 of 307) were mono-reactive for SARS-CoV-2 spike rather than cross-reactive with common cold coronaviruses.

V and J lose 5 bases and 2 bases, and a span of 10 bases separates them. CDR3 length: 13 amino acids, cysteine to phenylalanine. Solely the CDR3 DNA is kept, with 39 bases framed from the first base. CDR1 and CDR2 are drawn from the germline V gene: SGDLS, YYNGEE. As to this clonotype: The antigen it recognizes is unknown. Per-nucleotide qualities are absent, and no much larger clonotype sits a single base away.

Library preparation used PCR. DNA from cultured CD4+ T cells underwent TCR sequencing with the Oncomine TCR Beta short-read assay at the Johns Hopkins FTIC core. Genomic DNA was extracted from the cultured CD4+ T cells with the QIAamp micro DNA kit. Oncomine TCR Beta libraries made from cultured CD4+ T cells were pooled using unique dual indexes and sequenced on an Illumina iSeq 100. Turning to the authors' computational methods: Non-productive sequences were removed, and CDR3s that did not start with C, did not end with F or W, or were shorter than 7 amino acids were discarded. Antigen-specific clonotypes were identified with the MANAFEST web application by comparing peptide-stimulated wells with reference and other culture wells. An FDR below 0.05, an odds ratio above 5, and a productive frequency above 0.1% in at least two of three replicate wells were required for clones to be considered positive. Clonotypes that were significantly expanded in both SARS-CoV-2 spike wells and at least one common cold coronavirus spike condition were defined as cross-reactive. CDR3 homology was assessed with Levenshtein distances (stringdist) and unrooted phylogenetic trees (ape) in R version 3.6.1. TCRdb handled the public reads itself, with Q25 trimming in fastp and clone calling in MiXCR, and kept productive beta chains. Each entry is one CDR3 protein sequence, shown with its most common DNA and genes. TCRdb's processing, not the authors', yielded these V and J calls. The sample table contains about 20,000 distinct CDR3 sequences; only one count was recorded for 32% of them. Roughly 12% of the sample belongs to the ten largest clones.

Rearrangement joined TRBV9 to TRBJ1-1; the D segment could be TRBD1, given 5 matching bases. Sequencing used cultured CD4+ T cells from blood. The receptor was isolated from a human donor with COVID-19. The sequenced DNA: TGTGCCAGCAGGGAACAGGTTAACACTGAAGCTTTCTTT. It is translated as CASREQVNTEAFF.